A single sample is the source of the 3 T cell receptor beta chains below, sequenced in a study of blood T cells in healthy people across ages. Combining a sample-barcoded 5' primer with a J-beta primer mix, a second PCR ran for 7 to 11 cycles. Via MiXCR, TCRdb re-called the 5' RACE reads, giving one row per CDR3 protein. This sample carries over 1.5 million distinct CDR3 sequences, around 50% of them seen once, and the ten largest clones take over 2%. Sequenced input: blood. These TCRs come from a woman between 40 and 55 years old in good health.

The V call is TRBV3-1, the J call TRBJ2-4; 9 bases map to TRBD2. V dropped 2 bases and J dropped 13; count of bases not matched to a gene: 12. This CDR3 has 15 residues. CDR1 and CDR2 from the germline V gene are LGHDT and YNNKEL (reference sequence). CDR3 region: CASSQSLAGAGEQYF. In DNA form, the CDR3 reads TGTGCCAGCAGCCAAAGCTTAGCGGGGGCGGGGGAGCAGTACTTC.

Here the CDR3 DNA reads TGCAGCGTTAAGGCAGGGTGCGAAGAGACAACTAATGAAAAACTGTTTTTT. This sequence encodes CSVKAGCEETTNEKLFF. V gene TRBV29-1 combines with J gene TRBJ1-4, with D possibly being TRBD1 (5 bases). This CDR3 contains 17 residues. Germline CDR1 SQVTM, CDR2 ANQGSEA. V shed 5 bases and J shed 0 bases, with 19 bases lying between them.

The rearrangement uses TRBV7-2 and TRBJ2-6; weak D call: TRBD1 (5 bases). The CDR3 is 13 residues long. Trimming shortened V by 4 bases and J by 12 bases, and 13 bases separated the two germline ends. Germline V lookup: CDR1 SGHTA, CDR2 FQGNSA. The CDR3: CASSSRVGAVLTF. The CDR3 bases are TGTGCCAGCAGCTCCAGGGTTGGGGCCGTCCTGACTTTC.